What follows are 22 T cell receptor beta chains derived from one specimen sequenced in a study of tumor-infiltrating lymphocytes in oesophageal squamous cell carcinoma. TCRdb used MiXCR to reprocess the PCR reads, holding one entry per CDR3 protein. The sample has 7,500 to 9,500 distinct CDR3 sequences, 60% to 70% seen once. Sequencing was carried out using esophageal tumor tissue. The source is a female donor with esophageal squamous cell carcinoma.

A note on this clonotype: Compared with germline, one end of the junction differs, possibly owing to a read error. V is TRBV12-3 or TRBV12-4 and J is TRBJ1-6, with D perhaps TRBD1 (6 bases). The CDR3 contains 19 residues. As DNA, the CDR3 is TGTGCCAGCAGTTTAAGACAGGTGGTCGGGAGCTCCTATAATTCACCCCTCCACTTC. Translation: CASSLRQVVGSSYNSPLHF.

The genes are TRBV7-6 and TRBJ2-5, with 8 bases aligning to TRBD1. The last part of the DNA fits TRBJ2-7 better; the J call may be wrong. Germline V gene sequence: CDR1 SGHVS, CDR2 FNYEAQ. The CDR3 loop spans 14 amino acids. The CDR3: CASSDRGNPYEQYF. Here the CDR3 DNA reads TGTGCCAGCAGCGACAGGGGAAACCCCTACGAGCAGTACTTC.

CDR3 nucleotide sequence: TGTGCCAGCAGTTTATCATTAATGGGGGGGAACACTGAAGCTTTCTTT. The encoded protein is CASSLSLMGGNTEAFF. The rearrangement links TRBV28 to TRBJ1-1; maybe TRBD1 (5 bases). The CDR3 spans 16 residues. Trimming cost V 1 base and J 1 base, with 13 bases left between them. Germline V gene data show CDR1 as MDHEN and CDR2 as SYDVKM.

In nucleotides, the CDR3 is TGTGCCAGCAGCTTAGTACCGGGGACTAGCGGAGAGACCCAGTACTTC. Its protein is CASSLVPGTSGETQYF. The rearrangement joins TRBV7-2 to TRBJ2-5; 11 nucleotides match TRBD2. This CDR3 is built from 16 residues. V gave up 1 base and J gave up 4 bases; unmatched junction bases: 5. CDR1 is SGHTA and CDR2 is FQGNSA in the germline V gene.

The sample holds a few counts of this clonotype. The V call is TRBV7-9, the J call TRBJ2-5; D perhaps matches TRBD2 (5 bases). The end of the DNA fits TRBJ2-7 better, so the J call may be wrong. CDR1 and CDR2 (germline): SEHNR, FQNEAQ (reference sequence). This CDR3 is 16 amino acids long. The CDR3 protein is CASSLVGEGISDEQYF. CDR3 bases: TGTGCCAGCAGCTTAGTGGGTGAGGGCATCTCTGACGAGCAGTACTTC.

This sequence joins TRBV7-2 and TRBJ2-3, with 8 bases identical to TRBD2. The CDR3 extends over 16 amino acids. V trimming: 1 base; J trimming: 1 base; junction bases outside the gene matches: 4. CDR1 is SGHTA, CDR2 FQGNSA, per germline. The CDR3 protein is CASSLVTGRGTDTQYF. Here the CDR3 DNA reads TGTGCCAGCAGCTTAGTTACCGGGAGGGGCACAGATACGCAGTATTTT.

The chain has TRBV7-2 and TRBJ2-4; D gene uncertain. The J call could be wrong; TRBJ2-5 is a better fit for the DNA end. The germline V gene encodes CDR1 SGHTA and CDR2 FQGNSA. CDR3 size: 14 residues. CDR3 region: CASSPGSTRGTQYF. The CDR3 nucleotides read TGTGCCAGCAGCCCCGGTTCAACACGTGGGACCCAGTACTTC.

V usage is TRBV27 and J usage is TRBJ2-1; D is uncertain. The V end lost 4 bases, the J end lost 0 bases, and 13 bases lay between the germline ends. The CDR3 extends over 16 amino acids. Germline loops: CDR1 MNHEY, CDR2 SMNVEV (reference sequence). Here the CDR3 reads CASSSGIISSYNEQFF. DNA for the CDR3: TGTGCCAGCAGTTCTGGGATCATTAGCTCCTACAATGAGCAGTTCTTC.

This clonotype is labeled as medium-sized. The chain employs TRBV28 and TRBJ1-2; 9 bases line up with TRBD1. Trimming at V came to 4 bases and at J to 6 bases, leaving 9 bases not matched to a gene. The CDR3 spans 15 residues. Per germline, CDR1 MDHEN and CDR2 SYDVKM. Here the CDR3 reads CASSSYRGLVDGYTF. Here the CDR3 DNA reads TGTGCCAGCAGTTCGTACAGGGGGCTAGTGGATGGCTACACCTTC.

V is TRBV6-4 and J is TRBJ2-1; the D is unclear. TRBJ1-1 matches the DNA end more closely, so the J call is doubtful. Per germline, CDR1 MRHNA and CDR2 SNTAGT. The CDR3 consists of 13 residues. CDR3: CASRLDGGTEAFF. The CDR3 bases are TGTGCCAGCAGACTCGACGGAGGAACTGAAGCTTTCTTT.

In DNA form, the CDR3 reads TGTGCCAGCAGTTCTCGAGGGGGCGCCTCCTACGAGCAGTACTTC. Its protein is CASSSRGGASYEQYF. J is TRBJ2-5 and V is TRBV6-5; 7 bases are shared with TRBD1. The DNA end is more similar to TRBJ2-7, so the J call may be wrong. The CDR3 contains 15 residues. Germline V gives CDR1 MNHEY, CDR2 SVGAGI.

The chain recombines TRBV12-3 or TRBV12-4 with TRBJ2-5; the D is unclear. This CDR3 spans 14 amino acids. V was clipped by 5 bases and J by 1 base, with 11 bases between them. In nucleotides, the CDR3 is TGTGCCAGCAGTGCCACAATCACCCAAGAGACCCAGTACTTC. Protein sequence: CASSATITQETQYF.

This chain connects TRBV11-3 to TRBJ2-1; 9 bases agree with TRBD2. V shed 1 base and J 10 bases; nucleotides not matched to a gene: 8. The CDR3 has 15 amino acids. CDR1 is SGHNT and CDR2 is YENEEA in the germline V gene. CDR3 sequence (DNA): TGTGCCAGCAGCTTAGGGACTAGCGCTCTAGGAGAGCAGTTCTTC. Translated: CASSLGTSALGEQFF.

The chain combines TRBV7-3 with TRBJ2-1, with TRBD2 matching over 12 bases. The germline CDR1 and CDR2 sequences are SGHTA and FQGTGA. V lost 2 bases to trimming and J lost 7 bases; unmatched junction nucleotides: 15. The CDR3 is made up of 19 amino acids. Here the CDR3 DNA reads TGTGCCAGCAGCTTATATGGACTAGCGGGACCCGAGGGAGGGAATGAGCAGTTCTTC. It yields the protein CASSLYGLAGPEGGNEQFF. Filled out from reference TRBV7-3 and TRBJ2-1, the complete variable domain reads GAGVSQTPSNKVTEKGKYVELRCDPISGHTALYWYRQSLGQGPEFLIYFQGTGAADDSGLPNDRFFAVRPEGSVSTLKIQRTERGDSAVYLCASSLYGLAGPEGGNEQFFGPGTRLTVL.

This rearrangement joins TRBV27 to TRBJ2-1; TRBD1 matches 11 bases. The germline V gene encodes CDR1 MNHEY and CDR2 SMNVEV (reference sequence). The CDR3 is made up of 15 amino acids. Unmatched junction bases numbered 4, after V lost 5 bases and J lost 4 bases. Here the CDR3 DNA reads TGTGCCAGCAGTAGAGGGACAGGGGGGTACAATGAGCAGTTCTTC. Protein product: CASSRGTGGYNEQFF.

The chain recombines TRBV7-2 with TRBJ1-5, with no clear D. Germline V CDR1 and CDR2: SGHTA, FQGNSA. Trimming took off 4 bases at V and 4 bases at J, with 5 bases between the two ends. The CDR3 sequence is 12 residues long. CDR3 protein: CASSYQNQPQHF. In nucleotides, the CDR3 is TGTGCCAGCAGCTATCAGAATCAGCCCCAGCATTTT.

On this clonotype itself: The junction shows a germline mismatch at one end, possibly a read error. The V gene is TRBV12-3 or TRBV12-4, the J gene TRBJ2-7, with D perhaps matching TRBD2 (5 bases). The length of the CDR3 is 15 residues. The DNA for the CDR3 is TGTGCCAGCAGTCCCCCACACGGGAAGGATTCACCCCTCCACTTC. This translates into CASSPPHGKDSPLHF.

This sequence joins TRBV6-6 and TRBJ2-5; D may be TRBD1 or TRBD2 (5 bases each). The J call is doubtful: the DNA matches TRBJ2-7 better. Looked up from germline, CDR1 is MNHNY and CDR2 is SVGAGI (reference sequence). CDR3 length: 13 amino acids. The CDR3 DNA sequence: TGTGCCAGCAGACGGGGACGGAACTACGAGCAGTACTTC. Its translation: CASRRGRNYEQYF.

The chain recombines TRBV6-1 with TRBJ2-7, with unresolved D. The CDR3 contains 14 residues. V was shortened by 2 bases and J by 2 bases, with 10 bases between the two germline ends. Germline V lookup: CDR1 MNHNS, CDR2 SASEGT. The DNA for the CDR3 is TGTGCCAGCAGTGAACCGAACACGGCCTACGAGCAGTACTTC. Residues: CASSEPNTAYEQYF.

The CDR3 DNA reads TGTGCCAGCAGCTTAGGAACGGGGGGGACCCAGTACTTC. As protein: CASSLGTGGTQYF. This rearrangement joins TRBV11-2 to TRBJ2-5; 7 nucleotides line up with TRBD2. With 1 base clipped from V and 7 bases from J, the junction kept 3 bases outside the gene matches. The germline V gene encodes CDR1 SGHAT and CDR2 FQNNGV. CDR3 length: 13 residues.

The rearrangement uses TRBV6-6 and TRBJ2-4; 11 nucleotides line up with TRBD1. The J call may be in error: the DNA end matches TRBJ2-7 better. Germline V gene sequence: CDR1 MNHNY, CDR2 SVGAGI (reference sequence). The CDR3 has 19 amino acids. CDR3 DNA: TGTGCCAGCAGTTACTCCGCGGACAGGGGGCGAGTGTATTCCTACGAGCAGTACTTC. Protein: CASSYSADRGRVYSYEQYF.

The chain is built from TRBV7-3 and TRBJ2-6, with D possibly called TRBD1 or TRBD2 (5 bases each). Per the germline V gene, CDR1 is SGHTA and CDR2 is FQGTGA. Trimming took 5 bases from V and 0 from J, leaving 14 bases between them. The CDR3 runs to 17 residues. CDR3 DNA: TGTGCCAGCAGCCTTGGGGGATCTTTCTCTGGGGCCAACGTCCTGACTTTC. It encodes CASSLGGSFSGANVLTF. The full variable domain, in which reference TRBV7-3 and TRBJ2-6 provide the parts outside the CDR3, is GAGVSQTPSNKVTEKGKYVELRCDPISGHTALYWYRQSLGQGPEFLIYFQGTGAADDSGLPNDRFFAVRPEGSVSTLKIQRTERGDSAVYLCASSLGGSFSGANVLTFGAGSRLTVL.